This TCR beta chain came from a study of T cell changes during pregnancy in multiple sclerosis (dated 2019 in TCRdb). Regarding the research as a whole: The study examined how the T cell repertoire changed over the course of pregnancy in women with multiple sclerosis.

Library construction relied on the immunoSEQ multiplex PCR assay. TCRdb carries this immuneACCESS record with in-frame sequences only. Its versions omit some clonotypes, under half of them owing to an unresolved V gene in the studies checked, with the rest unexplained. This sample gives about 53,000 clones in total; 90% of them show up just once. The ten top clones hold approximately 4.9% of the sample. As concerns this clone: There is no known antigen for this receptor. Base quality data are lacking; no much larger clone is found one base away.

The CDR3 starts with the cysteine, ends with the phenylalanine, and has 15 residues. Only the CDR3 portion is preserved as DNA: 45 bases, with reading frame beginning at the first base. Deletion took 4 bases off V and 3 bases off J, with a span of 16 bases between the germline ends. Looking up the germline V gene (reference sequence) yields CDR1 LNHDA and CDR2 SQIVND. The starting material was peripheral blood, obtained after pregnancy. The TCR originated in a female donor in good health, enrolled as a control in a pregnancy study. The chain couples TRBV19 to TRBJ2-7, with a tentative D gene TRBD2 over 6 matching bases. The CDR3 protein: CASSRKEGRGYEQYF. The nucleotide sequence is TGTGCCAGTAGTAGAAAGGAGGGAAGAGGCTACGAGCAGTACTTC.